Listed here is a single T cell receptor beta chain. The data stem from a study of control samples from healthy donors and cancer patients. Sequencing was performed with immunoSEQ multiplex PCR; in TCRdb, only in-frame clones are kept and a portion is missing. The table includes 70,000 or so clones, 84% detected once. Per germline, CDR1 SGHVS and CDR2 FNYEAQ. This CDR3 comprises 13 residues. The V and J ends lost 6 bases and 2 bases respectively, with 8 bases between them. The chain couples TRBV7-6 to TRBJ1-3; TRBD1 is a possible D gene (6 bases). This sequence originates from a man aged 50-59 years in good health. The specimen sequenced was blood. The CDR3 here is CASRQGTGNTIYF. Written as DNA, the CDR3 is TGTGCCAGCAGACAGGGAACTGGAAACACCATATATTTT.